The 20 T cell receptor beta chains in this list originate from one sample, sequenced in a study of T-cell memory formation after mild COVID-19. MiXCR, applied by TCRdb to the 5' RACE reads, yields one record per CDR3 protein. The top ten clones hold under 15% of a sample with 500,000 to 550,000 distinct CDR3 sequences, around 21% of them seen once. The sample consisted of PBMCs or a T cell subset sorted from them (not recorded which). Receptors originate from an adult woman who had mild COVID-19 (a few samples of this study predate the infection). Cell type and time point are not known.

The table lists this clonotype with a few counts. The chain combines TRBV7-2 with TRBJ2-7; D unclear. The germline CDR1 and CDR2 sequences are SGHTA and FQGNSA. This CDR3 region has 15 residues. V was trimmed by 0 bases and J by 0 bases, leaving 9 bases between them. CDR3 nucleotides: TGTGCCAGCAGCTTAGCTGGCGGTCACTCCTACGAGCAGTACTTC. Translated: CASSLAGGHSYEQYF.

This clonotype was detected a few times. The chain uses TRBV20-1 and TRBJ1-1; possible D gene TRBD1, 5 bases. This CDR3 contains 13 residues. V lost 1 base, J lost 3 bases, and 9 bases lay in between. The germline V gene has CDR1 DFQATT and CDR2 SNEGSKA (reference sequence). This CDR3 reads CSARAGGDTEAFF. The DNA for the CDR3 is TGCAGTGCTAGAGCGGGAGGGGACACTGAAGCTTTCTTT.

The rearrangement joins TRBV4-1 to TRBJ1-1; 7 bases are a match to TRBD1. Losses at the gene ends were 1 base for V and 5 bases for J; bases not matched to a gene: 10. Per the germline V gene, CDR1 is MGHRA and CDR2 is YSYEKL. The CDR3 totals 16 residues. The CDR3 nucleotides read TGCGCCAGCAGCCAAGTTGGGGCAGGGGGACTGACTGAAGCTTTCTTT. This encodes CASSQVGAGGLTEAFF.

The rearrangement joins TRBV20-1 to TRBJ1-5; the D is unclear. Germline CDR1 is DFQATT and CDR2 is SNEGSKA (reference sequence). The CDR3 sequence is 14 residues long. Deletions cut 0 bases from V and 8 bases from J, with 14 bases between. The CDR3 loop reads CSARELRPGEPQHF. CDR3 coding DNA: TGCAGTGCTAGAGAACTCAGGCCTGGTGAGCCCCAGCATTTT.

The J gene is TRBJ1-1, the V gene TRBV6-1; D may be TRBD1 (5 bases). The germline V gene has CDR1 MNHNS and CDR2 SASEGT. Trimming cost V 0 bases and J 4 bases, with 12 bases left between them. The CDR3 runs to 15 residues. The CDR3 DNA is TGTGCCAGCAGTGAAGCGCACGGCGGGACCACTGAAGCTTTCTTT. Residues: CASSEAHGGTTEAFF.

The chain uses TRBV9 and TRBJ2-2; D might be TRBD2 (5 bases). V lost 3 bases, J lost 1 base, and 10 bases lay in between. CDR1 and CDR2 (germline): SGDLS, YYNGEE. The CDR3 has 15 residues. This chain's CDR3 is CASSEGAVNTGELFF. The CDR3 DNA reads TGTGCCAGCAGCGAAGGAGCGGTGAACACCGGGGAGCTGTTTTTT.

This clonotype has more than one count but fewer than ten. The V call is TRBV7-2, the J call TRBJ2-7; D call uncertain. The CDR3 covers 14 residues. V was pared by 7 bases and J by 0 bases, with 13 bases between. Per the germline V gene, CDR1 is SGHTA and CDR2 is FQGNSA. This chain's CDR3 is CASTTDPSSYEQYF. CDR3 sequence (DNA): TGTGCCAGCACCACAGACCCGAGCTCCTACGAGCAGTACTTC.

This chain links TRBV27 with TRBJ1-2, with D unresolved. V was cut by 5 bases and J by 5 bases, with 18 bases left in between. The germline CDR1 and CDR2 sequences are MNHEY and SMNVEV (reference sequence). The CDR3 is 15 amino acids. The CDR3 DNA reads TGTGCCAGCAGTCCCGATATCCGGGTGGCTTATGGCTACACCTTC. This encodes CASSPDIRVAYGYTF.

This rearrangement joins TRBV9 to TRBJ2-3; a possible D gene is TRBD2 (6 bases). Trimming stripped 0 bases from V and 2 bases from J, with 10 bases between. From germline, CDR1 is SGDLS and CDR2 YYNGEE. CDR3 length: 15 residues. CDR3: CASSVVAEITDTQYF. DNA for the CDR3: TGTGCCAGCAGCGTAGTAGCGGAGATCACAGATACGCAGTATTTT.

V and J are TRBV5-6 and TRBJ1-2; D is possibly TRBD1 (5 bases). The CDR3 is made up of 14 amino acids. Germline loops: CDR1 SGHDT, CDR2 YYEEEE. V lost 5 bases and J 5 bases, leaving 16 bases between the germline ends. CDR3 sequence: CASRRGAGWYGYTF. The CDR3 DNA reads TGTGCCAGCAGGAGGGGCGCAGGCTGGTATGGCTACACCTTC. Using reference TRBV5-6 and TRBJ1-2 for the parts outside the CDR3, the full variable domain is DAGVTQSPTHLIKTRGQQVTLRCSPKSGHDTVSWYQQALGQGPQFIFQYYEEEERQRGNFPDRFSGHQFPNYSSELNVNALLLGDSALYLCASRRGAGWYGYTFGSGTRLTVV.

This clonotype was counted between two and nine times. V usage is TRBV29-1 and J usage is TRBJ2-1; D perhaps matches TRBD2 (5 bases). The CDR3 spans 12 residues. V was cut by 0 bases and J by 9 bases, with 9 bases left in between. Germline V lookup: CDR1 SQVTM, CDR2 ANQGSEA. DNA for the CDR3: TGCAGCGTTGAAGATCGAAGCGGTGAGCAGTTCTTC. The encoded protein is CSVEDRSGEQFF.

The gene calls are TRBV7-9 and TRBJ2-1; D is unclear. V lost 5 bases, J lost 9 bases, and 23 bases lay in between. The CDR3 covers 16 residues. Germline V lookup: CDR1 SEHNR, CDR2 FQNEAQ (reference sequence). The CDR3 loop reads CASSNTRTHPSLEQFF. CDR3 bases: TGTGCCAGCAGCAATACTCGGACGCACCCTTCCCTTGAGCAGTTCTTC.

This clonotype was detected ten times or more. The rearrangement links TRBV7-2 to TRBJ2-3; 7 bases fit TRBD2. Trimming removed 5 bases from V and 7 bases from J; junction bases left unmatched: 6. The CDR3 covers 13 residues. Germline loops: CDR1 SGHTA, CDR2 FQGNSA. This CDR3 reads CASSPGLEYTQYF. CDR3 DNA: TGTGCCAGCAGCCCAGGACTAGAGTATACGCAGTATTTT.

The CDR3 DNA reads as TGTGCCAGCAGCTCGGTAGCGGGGTTCACAGATACGCAGTATTTT. The encoded protein is CASSSVAGFTDTQYF. This chain links TRBV7-2 with TRBJ2-3, with 8 positions matching TRBD2. Per the germline V gene, CDR1 is SGHTA and CDR2 is FQGNSA. The CDR3 is made up of 15 amino acids. V shed 4 bases, J shed 2 bases, and the junction held 5 bases outside the gene matches.

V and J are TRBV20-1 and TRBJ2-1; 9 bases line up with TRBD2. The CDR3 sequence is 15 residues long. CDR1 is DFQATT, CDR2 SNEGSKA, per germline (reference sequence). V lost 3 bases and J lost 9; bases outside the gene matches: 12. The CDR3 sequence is CSASPGGGRVPEQFF. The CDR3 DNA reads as TGCAGTGCTAGTCCCGGGGGCGGGAGGGTGCCTGAGCAGTTCTTC.

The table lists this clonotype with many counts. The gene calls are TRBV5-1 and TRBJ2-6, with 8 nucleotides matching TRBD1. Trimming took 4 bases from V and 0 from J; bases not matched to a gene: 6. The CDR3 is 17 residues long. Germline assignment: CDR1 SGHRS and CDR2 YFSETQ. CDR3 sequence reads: CASSPGQGGSGANVLTF. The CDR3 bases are TGCGCCAGCAGCCCCGGACAGGGAGGCTCTGGGGCCAACGTCCTGACTTTC. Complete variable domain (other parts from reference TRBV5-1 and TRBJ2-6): KAGVTQTPRYLIKTRGQQVTLSCSPISGHRSVSWYQQTPGQGLQFLFEYFSETQRNKGNFPGRFSGRQFSNSRSEMNVSTLELGDSALYLCASSPGQGGSGANVLTFGAGSRLTVL.

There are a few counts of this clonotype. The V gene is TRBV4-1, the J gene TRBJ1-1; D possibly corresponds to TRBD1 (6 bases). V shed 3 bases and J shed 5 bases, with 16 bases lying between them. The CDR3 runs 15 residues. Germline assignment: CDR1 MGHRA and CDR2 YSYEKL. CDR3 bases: TGCGCCAGCAGCCAGGCTTACGGGGGGCTGACTGAAGCTTTCTTT. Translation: CASSQAYGGLTEAFF.

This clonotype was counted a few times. The CDR3 DNA reads as TGTGCCAGCACCGGGACAGGGTACGCAGAGACCCAGTACTTC. It is translated as CASTGTGYAETQYF. The V and J genes are TRBV5-5 and TRBJ2-5; 9 nucleotides agree with TRBD1. Losses at the gene ends were 6 bases for V and 4 bases for J; bases not matched to a gene: 7. This CDR3 has 14 residues. Germline-derived CDR1 and CDR2 are SGHKS and YYEKEE (reference sequence).

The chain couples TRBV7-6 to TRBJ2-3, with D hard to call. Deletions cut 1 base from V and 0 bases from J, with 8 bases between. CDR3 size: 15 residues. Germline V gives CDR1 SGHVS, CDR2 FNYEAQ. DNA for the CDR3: TGTGCCAGCAGCTTAGTGCCCCTTAGCACAGATACGCAGTATTTT. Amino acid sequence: CASSLVPLSTDTQYF.

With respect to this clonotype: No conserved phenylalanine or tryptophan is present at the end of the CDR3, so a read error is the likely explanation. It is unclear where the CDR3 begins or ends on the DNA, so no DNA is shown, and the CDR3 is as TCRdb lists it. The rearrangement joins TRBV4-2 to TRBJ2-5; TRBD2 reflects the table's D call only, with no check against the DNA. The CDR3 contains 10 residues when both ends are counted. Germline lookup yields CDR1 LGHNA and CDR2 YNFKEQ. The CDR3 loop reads CASSPKTLGS.